The source of this TCR beta chain is a study of blood T cell repertoires in COVID-19. For the study at large: There were acute and convalescent COVID-19 samples, and they came from the United States, Italy and Spain. Sources were T cells, B-cell-depleted T cells, or PBMCs; the material itself was cDNA or gDNA.

This clone showed up just once. One end of the junction does not line up with germline, which may come from a read error. The CDR3 covers 14 residues. Germline V gives CDR1 MNHEY, CDR2 SMNVEV (reference sequence). Original handling: From reference gene primer amplification, estimates of nucleated cell counts were derived. Clones were sequenced by immunoSEQ multiplex PCR, and TCRdb holds only the in-frame ones, with some missing. The DNA was the basis for D and trimming; V, J and clone size are from that table. This table holds approximately 390,000 clones, almost 90% found once. This sequence was found in a man between 18 and 29 years old with active or convalescent COVID-19. This chain uses TRBV27 with TRBJ1-1; 8 bases line up with TRBD1. Material: peripheral blood. The CDR3 is CASSPRDRNAEAFF. CDR3 sequence (DNA): TGTGCCAGCAGTCCCAGGGACAGGAACGCTGAAGCTTTCTTT.